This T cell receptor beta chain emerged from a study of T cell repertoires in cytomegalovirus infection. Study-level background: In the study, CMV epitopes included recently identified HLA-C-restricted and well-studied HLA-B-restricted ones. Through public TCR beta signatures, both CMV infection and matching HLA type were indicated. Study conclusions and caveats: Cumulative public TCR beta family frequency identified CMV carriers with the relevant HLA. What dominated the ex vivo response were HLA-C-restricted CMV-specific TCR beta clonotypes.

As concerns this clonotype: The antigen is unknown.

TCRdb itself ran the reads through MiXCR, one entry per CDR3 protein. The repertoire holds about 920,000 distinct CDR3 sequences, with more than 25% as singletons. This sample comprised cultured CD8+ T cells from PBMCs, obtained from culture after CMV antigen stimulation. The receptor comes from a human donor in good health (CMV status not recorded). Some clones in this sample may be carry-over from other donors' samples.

CDR3 region: CASSFPAHNEQFF. The DNA for the CDR3 is TGTGCCAGCAGCTTCCCAGCCCACAATGAGCAGTTCTTC. The chain combines TRBV13 with TRBJ2-1, with no clear D. CDR3 length: 13 amino acids. V lost 3 bases, J lost 5 bases, and 8 bases lay in between. Germline V CDR1 and CDR2: PRHDT, FYEKMQ (reference sequence).